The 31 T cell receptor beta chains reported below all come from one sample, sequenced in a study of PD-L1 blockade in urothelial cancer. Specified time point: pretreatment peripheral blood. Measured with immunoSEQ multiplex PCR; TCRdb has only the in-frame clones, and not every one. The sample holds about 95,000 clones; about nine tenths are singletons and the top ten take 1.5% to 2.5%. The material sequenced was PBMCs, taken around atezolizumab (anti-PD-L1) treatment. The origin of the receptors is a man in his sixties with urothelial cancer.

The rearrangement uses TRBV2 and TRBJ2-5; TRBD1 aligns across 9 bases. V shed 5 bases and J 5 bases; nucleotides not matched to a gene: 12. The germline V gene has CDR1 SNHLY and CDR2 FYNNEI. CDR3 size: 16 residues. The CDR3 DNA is TGTGCCAGCAGTCAATTTTTATTACAGGGGGCGGAGACCCAGTACTTC. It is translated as CASSQFLLQGAETQYF.

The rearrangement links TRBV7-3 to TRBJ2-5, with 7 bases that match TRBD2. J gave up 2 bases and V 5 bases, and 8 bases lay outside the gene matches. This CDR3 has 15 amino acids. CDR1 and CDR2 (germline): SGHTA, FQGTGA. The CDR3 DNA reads TGTGCCAGCAGCCAAAATATCGGGGGGCAAGAGACCCAGTACTTC. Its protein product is CASSQNIGGQETQYF. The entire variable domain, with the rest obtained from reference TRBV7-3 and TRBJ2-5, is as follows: GAGVSQTPSNKVTEKGKYVELRCDPISGHTALYWYRQSLGQGPEFLIYFQGTGAADDSGLPNDRFFAVRPEGSVSTLKIQRTERGDSAVYLCASSQNIGGQETQYFGPGTRLLVL.

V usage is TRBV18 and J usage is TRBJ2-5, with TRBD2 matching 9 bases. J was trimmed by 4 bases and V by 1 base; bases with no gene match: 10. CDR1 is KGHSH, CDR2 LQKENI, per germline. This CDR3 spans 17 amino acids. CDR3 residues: CASSPRVKAGGGETQYF. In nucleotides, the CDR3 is TGTGCCAGCTCACCACGAGTCAAAGCGGGGGGTGGAGAGACCCAGTACTTC.

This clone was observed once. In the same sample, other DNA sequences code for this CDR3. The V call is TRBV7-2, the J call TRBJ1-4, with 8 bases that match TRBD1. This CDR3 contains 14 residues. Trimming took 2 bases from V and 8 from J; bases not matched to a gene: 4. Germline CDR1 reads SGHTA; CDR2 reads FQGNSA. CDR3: CASSLQGAGEKLFF. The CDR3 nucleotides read TGTGCCAGCAGCTTACAGGGGGCTGGGGAAAAACTGTTTTTT.

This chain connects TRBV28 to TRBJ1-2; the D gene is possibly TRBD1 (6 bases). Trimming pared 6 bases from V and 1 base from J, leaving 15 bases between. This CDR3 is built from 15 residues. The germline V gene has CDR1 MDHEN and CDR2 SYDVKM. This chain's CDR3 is CASSSTGTLNYGYTF. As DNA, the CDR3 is TGTGCCAGCAGCTCCACAGGGACCCTTAACTATGGCTACACCTTC.

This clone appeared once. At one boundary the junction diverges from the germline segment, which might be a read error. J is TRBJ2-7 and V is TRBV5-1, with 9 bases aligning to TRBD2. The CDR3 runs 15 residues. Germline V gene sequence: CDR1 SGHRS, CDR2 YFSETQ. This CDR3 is CVSSWSSGVTYEQYF. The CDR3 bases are TGCGTCAGCAGCTGGTCTAGCGGGGTAACCTACGAGCAGTACTTC.

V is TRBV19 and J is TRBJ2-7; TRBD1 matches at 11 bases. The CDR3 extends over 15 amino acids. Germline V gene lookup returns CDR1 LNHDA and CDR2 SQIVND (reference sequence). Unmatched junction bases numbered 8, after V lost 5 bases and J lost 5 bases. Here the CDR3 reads CASSRRDRGFHEQYF. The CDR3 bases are TGTGCCAGTAGTCGCCGGGACAGGGGGTTTCACGAGCAGTACTTC.

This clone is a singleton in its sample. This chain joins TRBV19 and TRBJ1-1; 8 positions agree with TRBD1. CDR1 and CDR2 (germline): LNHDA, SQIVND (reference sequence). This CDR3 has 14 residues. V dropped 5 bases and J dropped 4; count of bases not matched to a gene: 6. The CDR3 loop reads CASSAGQGGTEAFF. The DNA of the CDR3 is TGTGCCAGTAGTGCCGGACAGGGCGGCACTGAAGCTTTCTTT.

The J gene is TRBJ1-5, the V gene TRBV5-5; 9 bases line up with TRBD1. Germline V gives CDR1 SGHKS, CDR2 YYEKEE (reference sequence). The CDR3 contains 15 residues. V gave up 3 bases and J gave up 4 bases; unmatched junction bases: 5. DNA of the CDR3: TGTGCCAGCAGCTCAGGGGGACAGGGAAATCAGCCCCAGCATTTT. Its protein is CASSSGGQGNQPQHF. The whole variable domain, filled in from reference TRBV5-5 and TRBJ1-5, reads DAGVTQSPTHLIKTRGQQVTLRCSPISGHKSVSWYQQVLGQGPQFIFQYYEKEERGRGNFPDRFSARQFPNYSSELNVNALLLGDSALYLCASSSGGQGNQPQHFGDGTRLSIL.

In nucleotides, the CDR3 is TGTGCCAGCAGGACCCACAGGGCAACGGATGAAAAACTGTTTTTT. It specifies CASRTHRATDEKLFF. The rearrangement links TRBV6-6 to TRBJ1-4, with D perhaps matching TRBD1 (6 bases). V dropped 6 bases and J dropped 6 bases, with 17 bases sitting between them. The CDR3 extends over 15 amino acids. The germline gives CDR1 MNHNY, CDR2 SVGAGI (reference sequence).

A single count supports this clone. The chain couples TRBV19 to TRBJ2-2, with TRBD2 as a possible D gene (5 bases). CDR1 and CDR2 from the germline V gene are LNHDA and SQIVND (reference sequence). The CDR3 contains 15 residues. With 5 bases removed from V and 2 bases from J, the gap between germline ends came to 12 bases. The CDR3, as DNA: TGTGCCAGTAGTTCGCGGGCGGATAACACCGGGGAGCTGTTTTTT. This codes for CASSSRADNTGELFF. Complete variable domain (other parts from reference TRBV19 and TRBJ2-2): DGGITQSPKYLFRKEGQNVTLSCEQNLNHDAMYWYRQDPGQGLRLIYYSQIVNDFQKGDIAEGYSVSREKKESFPLTVTSAQKNPTAFYLCASSSRADNTGELFFGEGSRLTVL.

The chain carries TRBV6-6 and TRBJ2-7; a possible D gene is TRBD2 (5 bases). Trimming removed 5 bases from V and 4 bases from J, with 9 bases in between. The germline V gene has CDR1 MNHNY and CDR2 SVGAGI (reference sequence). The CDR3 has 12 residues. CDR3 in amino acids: CASSLSGYEQYF. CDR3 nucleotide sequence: TGTGCCAGCAGTCTTTCGGGATACGAGCAGTACTTC.

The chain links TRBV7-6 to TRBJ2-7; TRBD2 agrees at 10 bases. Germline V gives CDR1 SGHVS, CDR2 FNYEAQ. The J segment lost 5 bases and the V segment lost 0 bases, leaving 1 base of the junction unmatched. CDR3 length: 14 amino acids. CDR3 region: CASSLASGRDEQYF. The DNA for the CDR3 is TGTGCCAGCAGCTTAGCAAGCGGGAGGGACGAGCAGTACTTC.

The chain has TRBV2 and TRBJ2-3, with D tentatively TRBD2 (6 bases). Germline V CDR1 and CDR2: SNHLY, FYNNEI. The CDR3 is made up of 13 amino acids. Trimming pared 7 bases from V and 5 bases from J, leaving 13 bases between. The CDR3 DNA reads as TGTGCCAGCAAGGAGGGGCGGAGAGATACGCAGTATTTT. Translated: CASKEGRRDTQYF.

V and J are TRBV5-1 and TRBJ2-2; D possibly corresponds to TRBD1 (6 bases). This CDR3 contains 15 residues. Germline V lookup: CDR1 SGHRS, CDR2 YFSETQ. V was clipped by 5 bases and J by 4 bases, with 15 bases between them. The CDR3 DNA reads TGCGCCAGCAGTATAACAGGGTTTCTCACCGGGGAGCTGTTTTTT. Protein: CASSITGFLTGELFF.

The CDR3 coding sequence is TGTGCCAGCTCGGGGACTAGCGGGAGGAAGTCGTACGAGCAGTACTTC. Translated: CASSGTSGRKSYEQYF. This chain links TRBV18 with TRBJ2-7; 15 bases are shared with TRBD2. V trimming: 6 bases; J trimming: 4 bases; junction bases outside the gene matches: 7. CDR1 is KGHSH, CDR2 LQKENI, per germline. CDR3 length: 16 amino acids.

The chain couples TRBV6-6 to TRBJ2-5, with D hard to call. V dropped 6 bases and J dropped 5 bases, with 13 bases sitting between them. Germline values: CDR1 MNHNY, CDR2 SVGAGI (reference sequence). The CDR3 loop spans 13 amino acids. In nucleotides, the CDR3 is TGTGCCAGCAGGCCGAGTGGGCCGGAGACCCAGTACTTC. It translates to CASRPSGPETQYF.

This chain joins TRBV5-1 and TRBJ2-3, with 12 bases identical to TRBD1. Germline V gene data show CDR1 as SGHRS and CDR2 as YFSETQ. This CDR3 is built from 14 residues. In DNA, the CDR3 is TGCGCAACCGGGACAGGGGGCTTATCAGATACGCAGTATTTT. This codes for CATGTGGLSDTQYF.

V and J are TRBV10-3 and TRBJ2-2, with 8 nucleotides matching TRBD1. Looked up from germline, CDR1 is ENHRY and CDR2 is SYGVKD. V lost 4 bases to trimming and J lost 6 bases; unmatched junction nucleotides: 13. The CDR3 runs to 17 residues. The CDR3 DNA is TGTGCCATCAGTGGCGTAGCAGGGGGCGCCGGAGCCGGGGAGCTGTTTTTT. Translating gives CAISGVAGGAGAGELFF.

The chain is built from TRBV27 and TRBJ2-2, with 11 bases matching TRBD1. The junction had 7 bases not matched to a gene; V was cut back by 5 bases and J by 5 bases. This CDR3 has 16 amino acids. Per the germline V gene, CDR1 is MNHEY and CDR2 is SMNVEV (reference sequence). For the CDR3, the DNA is TGTGCCAGCAGTCCGTGGACAGGGGGCCTTACCGGGGAGCTGTTTTTT. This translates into CASSPWTGGLTGELFF.

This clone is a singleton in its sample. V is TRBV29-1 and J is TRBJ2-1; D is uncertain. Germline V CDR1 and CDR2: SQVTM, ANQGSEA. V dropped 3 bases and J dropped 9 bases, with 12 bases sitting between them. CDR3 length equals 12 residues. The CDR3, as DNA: TGCAGCGTTGATCACACATCTAGTGAGCAGTTCTTC. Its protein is CSVDHTSSEQFF.

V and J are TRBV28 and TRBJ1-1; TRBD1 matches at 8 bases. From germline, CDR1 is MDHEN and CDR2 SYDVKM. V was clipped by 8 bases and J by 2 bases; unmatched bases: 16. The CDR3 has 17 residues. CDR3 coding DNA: TGTGCCAGCGAAGAACTCCAGGGGGCAGGGCTTAACACTGAAGCTTTCTTT. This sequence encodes CASEELQGAGLNTEAFF.

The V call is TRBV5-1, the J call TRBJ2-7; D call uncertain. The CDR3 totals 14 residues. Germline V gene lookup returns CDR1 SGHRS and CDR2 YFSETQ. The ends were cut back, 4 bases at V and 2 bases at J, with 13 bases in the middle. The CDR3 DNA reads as TGCGCCAGCAGCCTGCCTAGAGAGCCCTACGAGCAGTACTTC. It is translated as CASSLPREPYEQYF. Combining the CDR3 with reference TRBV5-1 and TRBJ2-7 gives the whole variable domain KAGVTQTPRYLIKTRGQQVTLSCSPISGHRSVSWYQQTPGQGLQFLFEYFSETQRNKGNFPGRFSGRQFSNSRSEMNVSTLELGDSALYLCASSLPREPYEQYFGPGTRLTVT.

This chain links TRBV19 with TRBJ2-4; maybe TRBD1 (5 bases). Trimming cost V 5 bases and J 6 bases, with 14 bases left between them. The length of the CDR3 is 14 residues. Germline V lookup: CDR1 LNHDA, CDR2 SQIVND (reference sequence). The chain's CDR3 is CASSQTGMGNIQYF. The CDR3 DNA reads TGTGCCAGTAGTCAAACAGGAATGGGAAACATTCAGTACTTC.

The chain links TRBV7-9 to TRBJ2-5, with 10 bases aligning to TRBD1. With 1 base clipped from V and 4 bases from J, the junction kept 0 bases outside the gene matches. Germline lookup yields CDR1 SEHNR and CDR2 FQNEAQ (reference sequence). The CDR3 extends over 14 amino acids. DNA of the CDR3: TGTGCCAGCAGCTTAGGGACAGGGGGAGAGACCCAGTACTTC. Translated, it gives CASSLGTGGETQYF.

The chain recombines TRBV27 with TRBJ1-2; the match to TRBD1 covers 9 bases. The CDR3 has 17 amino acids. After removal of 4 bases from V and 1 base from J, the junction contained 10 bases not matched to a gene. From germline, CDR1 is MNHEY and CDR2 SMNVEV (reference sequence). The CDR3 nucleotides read TGTGCCAGCAGTTGGGGGTGGGGACAGGGACATAACTATGGCTACACCTTC. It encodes CASSWGWGQGHNYGYTF.

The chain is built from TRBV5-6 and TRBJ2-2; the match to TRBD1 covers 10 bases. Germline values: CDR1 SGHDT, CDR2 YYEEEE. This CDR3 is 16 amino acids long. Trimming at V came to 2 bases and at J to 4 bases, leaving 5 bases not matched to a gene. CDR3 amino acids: CASSLIGQGVTGELFF. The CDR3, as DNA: TGTGCCAGCAGCTTAATCGGACAGGGGGTCACCGGGGAGCTGTTTTTT.

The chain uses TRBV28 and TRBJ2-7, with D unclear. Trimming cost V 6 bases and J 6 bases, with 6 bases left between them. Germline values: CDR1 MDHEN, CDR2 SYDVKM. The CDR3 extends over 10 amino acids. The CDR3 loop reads CASSLSEQYF. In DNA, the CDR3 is TGTGCCAGCAGCCTTTCCGAGCAGTACTTC.

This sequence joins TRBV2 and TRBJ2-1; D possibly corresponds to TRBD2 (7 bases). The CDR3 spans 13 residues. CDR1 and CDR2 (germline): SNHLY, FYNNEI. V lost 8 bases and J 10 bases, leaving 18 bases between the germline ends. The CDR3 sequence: CASGGAIPVEQFF. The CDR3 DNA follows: TGTGCCAGCGGGGGGGCGATCCCAGTGGAGCAGTTCTTC.

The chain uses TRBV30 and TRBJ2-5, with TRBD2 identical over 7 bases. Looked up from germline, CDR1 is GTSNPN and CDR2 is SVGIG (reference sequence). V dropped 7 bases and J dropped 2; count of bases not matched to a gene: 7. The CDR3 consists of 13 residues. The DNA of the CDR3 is TGTGCCTCTGACCGGGGGGATCAAGAGACCCAGTACTTC. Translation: CASDRGDQETQYF.

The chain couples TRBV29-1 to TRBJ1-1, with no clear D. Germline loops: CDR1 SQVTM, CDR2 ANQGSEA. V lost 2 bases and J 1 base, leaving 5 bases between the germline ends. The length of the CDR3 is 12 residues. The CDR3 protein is CSVEYRNTEAFF. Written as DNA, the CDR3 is TGCAGCGTTGAATACAGGAACACTGAAGCTTTCTTT.